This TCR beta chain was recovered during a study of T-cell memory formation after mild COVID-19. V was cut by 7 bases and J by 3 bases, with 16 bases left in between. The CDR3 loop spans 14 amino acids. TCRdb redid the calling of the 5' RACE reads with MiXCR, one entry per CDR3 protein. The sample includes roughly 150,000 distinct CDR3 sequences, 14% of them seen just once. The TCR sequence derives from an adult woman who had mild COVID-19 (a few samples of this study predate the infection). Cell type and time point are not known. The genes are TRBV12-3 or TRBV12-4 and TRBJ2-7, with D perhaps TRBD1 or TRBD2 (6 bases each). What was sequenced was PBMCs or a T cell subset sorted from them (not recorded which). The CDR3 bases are TGTGCCAGCAAACTGACAGGAGGGGTCTACGAGCAGTACTTC. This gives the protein CASKLTGGVYEQYF.